This entry lists 11 T cell receptor beta chains sequenced from one sample in a study of CD8 T cells in ankylosing spondylitis. Study conclusions and caveats: In ankylosing spondylitis blood, a motif of seven or eight highly homologous TCR beta variants appeared characteristic.

Their antigens remain unidentified. TCRdb re-called the 5' RACE reads with MiXCR, one entry per CDR3 protein. Among about 340,000 distinct CDR3 sequences listed, roughly 8% were seen once. Sequenced input: blood, either unsorted or a sorted T cell fraction (not recorded which). The source is a male donor with ankylosing spondylitis.

This chain links TRBV5-1 with TRBJ2-1, with D perhaps TRBD1 or TRBD2 (5 bases each). The germline CDR1 and CDR2 sequences are SGHRS and YFSETQ. This CDR3 region has 14 residues. V lost 0 bases and J lost 9, with 13 bases in between. The CDR3 DNA sequence: TGCGCCAGCAGCTTGGAGGGTGGGACGGTTGAGCAGTTCTTC. It is translated as CASSLEGGTVEQFF.

V gene TRBV6-2 or TRBV6-3 combines with J gene TRBJ2-2; the D is unclear. The CDR3 runs 14 residues. Looked up from germline, CDR1 is MNHEY and CDR2 is SVGEGT. V dropped 3 bases and J dropped 6 bases, with 11 bases sitting between them. CDR3 loop: CASSYDPRAGELFF. In nucleotides, the CDR3 is TGTGCCAGCAGTTATGACCCTCGGGCCGGGGAGCTGTTTTTT.

This clonotype was observed a few times. This chain connects TRBV4-2 to TRBJ1-2, with D unresolved. From germline, CDR1 is LGHNA and CDR2 YNFKEQ. The length of the CDR3 is 15 residues. The germline V and J ends were trimmed by 0 bases and 7 bases, with 15 bases remaining between them. The CDR3 DNA sequence: TGTGCCAGCAGCCAAGAGTGGTCCCTCCCCCTTGGCTACACCTTC. It yields the protein CASSQEWSLPLGYTF.

The V and J genes are TRBV20-1 and TRBJ1-6; no clear D. This CDR3 region has 16 residues. Between the trimmed V and J ends, which lost 5 bases and 0 bases, there was a span of 14 bases. CDR1 and CDR2 from the germline V gene are DFQATT and SNEGSKA (reference sequence). The chain's CDR3 is CSASGLLSSYNSPLHF. For the CDR3, the DNA is TGCAGTGCTTCGGGCCTCCTGAGCTCCTATAATTCACCCCTCCACTTT.

The rearrangement uses TRBV20-1 and TRBJ2-7, with TRBD1 matching 10 bases. The ends lost 6 bases at V and 5 bases at J; junction bases unmatched: 13. CDR3 length equals 15 residues. Per the germline V gene, CDR1 is DFQATT and CDR2 is SNEGSKA (reference sequence). The CDR3 DNA is TGCAGTGCCAGTTTCCGGGACAGGGGAGTCCACGAGCAGTACTTC. Translation: CSASFRDRGVHEQYF.

The J gene is TRBJ2-1, the V gene TRBV4-1; no clear D gene. The V and J ends lost 0 bases and 2 bases respectively, with 11 bases between them. CDR1 is MGHRA, CDR2 YSYEKL, per germline. The CDR3 covers 16 residues. As DNA, the CDR3 is TGCGCCAGCAGCCAAGATCCACTGCCCGCCTACAATGAGCAGTTCTTC. Protein: CASSQDPLPAYNEQFF.

This clonotype turned up a few times. This chain uses TRBV12-3 or TRBV12-4 with TRBJ2-5, with TRBD1 identical over 8 bases. This CDR3 contains 18 residues. J was trimmed by 0 bases and V by 6 bases; bases with no gene match: 15. DNA of the CDR3: TGTGCCAGCAGCCATGGACAGGGTGTTCGGGGTTACCAAGAGACCCAGTACTTC. It translates to CASSHGQGVRGYQETQYF.

This clonotype has a handful of counts. V usage is TRBV20-1 and J usage is TRBJ2-3; unclear D gene. In germline, CDR1 is DFQATT, CDR2 SNEGSKA (reference sequence). This CDR3 has 13 residues. Trimming removed 4 bases at V and 5 bases at J, with 13 bases between. The CDR3 loop reads CSAKLLTGDTQYF. The CDR3 DNA follows: TGCAGTGCTAAGCTCCTAACGGGAGATACGCAGTATTTT.

This chain connects TRBV7-8 to TRBJ2-3; 7 bases match TRBD2. CDR1 SGHVS and CDR2 FQNEAQ come from the germline V gene. The trim removed 2 bases at V and 3 bases at J, leaving 8 bases unmatched. The CDR3 sequence is 16 residues long. DNA for the CDR3: TGTGCCAGCAGCTTATTTGGGAGGGCCAAAACAGATACGCAGTATTTT. Protein product: CASSLFGRAKTDTQYF. The full variable domain, in which reference TRBV7-8 and TRBJ2-3 provide the parts outside the CDR3, is GAGVSQSPRYKVAKRGQDVALRCDPISGHVSLFWYQQALGQGPEFLTYFQNEAQLDKSGLPSDRFFAERPEGSVSTLKIQRTQQEDSAVYLCASSLFGRAKTDTQYFGPGTRLTVL.

This clonotype was observed a few times. This chain links TRBV27 with TRBJ2-7; D call uncertain. The CDR3 consists of 14 residues. V was shortened by 5 bases and J by 4 bases, with 15 bases between the two germline ends. Per the germline V gene, CDR1 is MNHEY and CDR2 is SMNVEV (reference sequence). The CDR3 region is CASSPQRNTYEQYF. The CDR3 coding sequence is TGTGCCAGCAGTCCTCAGAGAAATACGTACGAGCAGTACTTC.

This clonotype was seen a handful of times. The chain has TRBV12-3 or TRBV12-4 and TRBJ2-7; 8 bases match TRBD2. The CDR3 is made up of 14 amino acids. J gave up 1 base and V 5 bases, and 4 bases lay outside the gene matches. In DNA, the CDR3 is TGTGCCAGCAGTGGGACTAGTGCGTCCTACGAGCAGTACTTC. It is translated as CASSGTSASYEQYF.